Listed here is a single TCR delta chain. The data belong to a study of gamma-delta T cells after stem cell transplantation. Germline values: CDR1 TSWWSYY, CDR2 QGS. The ends were cut back, 2 bases at V and 4 bases at J, with 38 bases in the middle. This CDR3 comprises 23 residues. TCRdb re-called clones from the RT-PCR reads via CATT. The sample has 15,000 to 19,000 delta-chain clones; about 9.8% are singletons. This TCR derives from a human donor. It is not recorded whose cells these are; they may come from a transplant donor. Sequencing was carried out using gamma-delta T cells. The chain is built from TRDV1 and TRDJ1; D possibly corresponds to TRDD3 (6 bases). The CDR3 spells CALGELITCSSLSSGGESDKLIF. Here the CDR3 DNA reads TGTGCTCTTGGGGAATTAATTACCTGTAGTAGTCTTTCCTCGGGGGGGGAGAGCGATAAACTCATCTTT.